The 19 T cell receptor beta chains reported below all come from one sample, sequenced in a study of T cells expressing NK-cell markers. TCRdb re-called the 5' RACE reads and gives one entry per CDR3 protein, without DNA. Recorded for this sample: about 440,000 distinct CDR3 sequences. The sequenced material came from blood T cells: a sorted CD56 or NKG2C T cell subset, CD4+ or CD8+ T cells, or bulk PBMC T cells (not recorded which). These receptors were obtained from a woman between 18 and 70 years old in good health.

V and J are TRBV4-3 and TRBJ1-3. The CDR3 contains 13 residues. The germline CDR1 and CDR2 sequences are LGHNA and YSLEER. CDR3 residues: CASSKQRRNTIYF.

The chain recombines TRBV7-2 with TRBJ1-3. CDR1 and CDR2 (germline): SGHTA, FQGNSA. CDR3 size: 16 residues. The CDR3: CASSLANSFSGNTIYF.

The chain employs TRBV9 and TRBJ2-1; TCRdb's D gene call, TRBD2, goes unchecked for lack of DNA. CDR3 length equals 17 residues. Germline V CDR1 and CDR2: SGDLS, YYNGEE. CDR3: CASSVGRLAGFDNEQFF.

The chain is built from TRBV12-3 or TRBV12-4 and TRBJ2-3; the D call from TCRdb, TRBD1, cannot be confirmed without DNA. This CDR3 region has 17 residues. The CDR3 loop reads CASSLFKGAASTDTQYF.

V usage is TRBV29-1 and J usage is TRBJ1-4; the D call from TCRdb, TRBD1, cannot be confirmed without DNA. This CDR3 contains 13 residues. Germline CDR1 reads SQVTM; CDR2 reads ANQGSEA. The CDR3 region is CSVADSADEKLFF.

The rearrangement joins TRBV19 to TRBJ2-1; with no DNA, the TCRdb D assignment of TRBD1 cannot be verified. The CDR3 sequence is 12 residues long. The germline CDR1 and CDR2 sequences are LNHDA and SQIVND (reference sequence). This chain's CDR3 is CASSIWGGEQFF.

The chain recombines TRBV18 with TRBJ1-5; TCRdb returns TRBD1, unconfirmable since there is no DNA. The germline V gene encodes CDR1 KGHSH and CDR2 LQKENI. The CDR3 loop spans 15 amino acids. The CDR3: CASSPQGGGNQPQHF.

The genes are TRBV28 and TRBJ2-1; TCRdb's D call of TRBD1 is untestable without DNA. The CDR3 loop spans 14 amino acids. Germline V CDR1 and CDR2: MDHEN, SYDVKM. The CDR3 loop reads CASSSSGGIDEQFF.

The genes are TRBV3-1 and TRBJ2-6; TCRdb selects TRBD1, and the lack of DNA leaves this call unchecked. Germline lookup yields CDR1 LGHDT and CDR2 YNNKEL (reference sequence). CDR3 length equals 16 residues. CDR3 region: CASSQVAGAGANVLTF.

This chain joins TRBV20-1 and TRBJ2-2; without DNA, the TCRdb call of TRBD2 cannot be checked. The CDR3 spans 15 residues. Germline-derived CDR1 and CDR2 are DFQATT and SNEGSKA (reference sequence). CDR3 region: CSVGSGLTNTGELFF.

The J gene is TRBJ2-7, the V gene TRBV7-9; as DNA is missing, the TRBD2 call by TCRdb cannot be tested. The CDR3 loop spans 16 amino acids. CDR1 and CDR2 (germline): SEHNR, FQNEAQ (reference sequence). This CDR3 reads CASSFETGLASYEQYF.

The chain carries TRBV9 and TRBJ1-1; with no DNA, the TCRdb D assignment of TRBD1 cannot be verified. The germline V gene has CDR1 SGDLS and CDR2 YYNGEE. The CDR3 length is 15 residues. CDR3 in amino acids: CASSYATGHTTEAFF.

The J gene is TRBJ2-4, the V gene TRBV5-1; TCRdb calls TRBD1, which cannot be checked without DNA. Per the germline V gene, CDR1 is SGHRS and CDR2 is YFSETQ. CDR3 length: 14 amino acids. CDR3: CASSDGAAKNIQYF.

The chain uses TRBV7-2 and TRBJ1-2; TCRdb selects TRBD1, and the lack of DNA leaves this call unchecked. The CDR3 has 13 residues. Germline V gives CDR1 SGHTA, CDR2 FQGNSA. CDR3 sequence: CASSLRRGDGYTF.

This sequence joins TRBV5-1 and TRBJ2-7; TCRdb's D call, TRBD1, is unchecked because there is no DNA. The germline CDR1 and CDR2 sequences are SGHRS and YFSETQ. This CDR3 contains 12 residues. CDR3 loop: CASSREFYEQYF.

The V and J genes are TRBV7-2 and TRBJ2-5. The CDR3 extends over 13 amino acids. In germline, CDR1 is SGHTA, CDR2 FQGNSA. The CDR3 spells CASSPSAEETQYF.

The chain links TRBV4-3 to TRBJ1-4. The CDR3 is made up of 17 amino acids. In germline, CDR1 is LGHNA, CDR2 YSLEER. CDR3 sequence: CASSQESSVTGNEKLFF.

The chain couples TRBV20-1 to TRBJ2-1; the D call from TCRdb, TRBD2, cannot be confirmed without DNA. The CDR3 consists of 13 residues. Germline CDR1 reads DFQATT; CDR2 reads SNEGSKA (reference sequence). CDR3 sequence: CSAGTSDYNEQFF.

The chain has TRBV30 and TRBJ1-3. The CDR3 sequence is 14 residues long. Germline loops: CDR1 GTSNPN, CDR2 SVGIG (reference sequence). The CDR3 sequence is CAWSVGNSGNTIYF.